These 14 T cell receptor beta chains originate from one sample sequenced in a study of T cell repertoires in cytomegalovirus infection. Their target antigens are unknown. MiXCR, applied by TCRdb to the reads, yields one record per CDR3 protein. The table shows approximately 770,000 distinct CDR3 sequences, with roughly 28% occurring only once. The sequencing here drew on cultured CD8+ T cells from PBMCs, taken from culture after CMV antigen stimulation. Source of these receptors: a human donor in good health (CMV status not recorded). Some clones in this sample may be carry-over from other donors' samples.

The CDR3 here is CASSGGGYEQYV. The CDR3 bases are TGTGCCTCCAGCGGAGGGGGATACGAGCAGTACGTC. This chain uses TRBV27 with TRBJ2-7; D could derive from TRBD1 or TRBD2 (6 bases each). Germline V CDR1 and CDR2: MNHEY, SMNVEV (reference sequence). V was cut by 11 bases and J by 4 bases, with 15 bases left in between. CDR3 length: 12 amino acids.

The chain recombines TRBV9 with TRBJ1-2; D might be TRBD1 (5 bases). Deletions cut 4 bases from V and 8 bases from J, with 18 bases between. The CDR3 has 14 residues. CDR1 is SGDLS, CDR2 YYNGEE, per germline. The CDR3 loop reads CASSPGGGGGGYTF. The CDR3, as DNA: TGTGCCAGCAGCCCCGGGGGGGGAGGAGGAGGCTACACCTTC.

This clonotype was counted once. The J gene is TRBJ2-1, the V gene TRBV27; no firm D call. This CDR3 has 13 amino acids. Looked up from germline, CDR1 is MNHEY and CDR2 is SMNVEV (reference sequence). Trimming pared 10 bases from V and 1 base from J, leaving 11 bases between. The CDR3 nucleotides read TGTGCCACCTCCGATATTTCCTACAATGAGCAGTTCTTC. This gives the protein CATSDISYNEQFF.

The chain recombines TRBV27 with TRBJ1-1; TRBD1 agrees at 7 bases. CDR3 length: 14 residues. Germline CDR1 reads MNHEY; CDR2 reads SMNVEV (reference sequence). The V segment lost 0 bases and the J segment 4 bases; nucleotides outside the gene matches: 2. The CDR3 DNA sequence: TGTGCCAGCAGTTTATCTACAGGGGCCACTGAAGCTTTCTTT. It specifies CASSLSTGATEAFF.

The J gene is TRBJ2-3, the V gene TRBV18; TRBD1 is a possible D gene (5 bases). Trimming took off 1 base at V and 4 bases at J, with 18 bases between the two ends. CDR1 is KGHSH and CDR2 is LQKENI in the germline V gene. The CDR3 loop spans 17 amino acids. The CDR3 region has the DNA TGTGCCAGCTCACCACTCGCAGGAGATTACAGGCCAGATACGCAGTATTTT. Its protein is CASSPLAGDYRPDTQYF.

This clonotype was found a few times. The chain carries TRBV7-3 and TRBJ1-2, with D unresolved. Germline CDR1 and CDR2: SGHTA and FQGTGA. Trimming stripped 1 base from V and 6 bases from J, with 12 bases between. The CDR3 spans 14 residues. CDR3 coding DNA: TGTGCCAGCAGCTTAAGAAGGGAGAAGGATGGCTACACCTTC. It translates to CASSLRREKDGYTF.

This clonotype has more than one count but fewer than ten. The chain combines TRBV29-1 with TRBJ1-1; TRBD1 matches 8 bases. V shed 2 bases and J 7 bases; nucleotides not matched to a gene: 9. CDR3 length equals 14 residues. Germline lookup yields CDR1 SQVTM and CDR2 ANQGSEA. This CDR3 is CSVELGQAPFEAFF. The CDR3 DNA sequence: TGCAGCGTTGAATTGGGACAGGCGCCGTTTGAAGCTTTCTTT.

V usage is TRBV25-1 and J usage is TRBJ1-6; D ambiguous. The germline V gene has CDR1 MGHDK and CDR2 SYGVNS. Trimming stripped 4 bases from V and 2 bases from J, with 9 bases between. This CDR3 region has 15 residues. The CDR3 protein is CASSVGSAYNSPLHF. CDR3 in DNA: TGTGCCAGCAGTGTAGGGAGTGCCTATAATTCACCCCTCCACTTT.

The rearrangement uses TRBV19 and TRBJ1-1; tentatively, D is TRBD1 (5 bases). The CDR3 spans 12 residues. The V end lost 7 bases, the J end lost 3 bases, and 9 bases lay between the germline ends. Per the germline V gene, CDR1 is LNHDA and CDR2 is SQIVND (reference sequence). This CDR3 reads CASTAGYTEAFF. The CDR3 bases are TGTGCCAGTACCGCAGGGTACACTGAAGCTTTCTTT.

V usage is TRBV12-3 or TRBV12-4 and J usage is TRBJ1-1; D is unresolved. The CDR3 consists of 12 residues. V lost 7 bases, J lost 4 bases, and 10 bases lay in between. The CDR3: CASTLASTEAFF. In DNA form, the CDR3 reads TGTGCCAGCACCCTAGCATCCACTGAAGCTTTCTTT.

This clonotype occurred a few times. V usage is TRBV6-6 and J usage is TRBJ1-1; D call uncertain. V dropped 4 bases and J dropped 0 bases, with 27 bases sitting between them. The CDR3 is made up of 20 amino acids. The germline gives CDR1 MNHNY, CDR2 SVGAGI (reference sequence). The CDR3 reads CASSFSPTTDVYLMNTEAFF. The CDR3, as DNA: TGTGCCAGCAGTTTTTCACCCACAACGGATGTGTACCTGATGAACACTGAAGCTTTCTTT.

This clonotype turned up a few times. The V and J genes are TRBV12-3 or TRBV12-4 and TRBJ2-1; 8 bases are a match to TRBD2. This CDR3 contains 13 residues. V gave up 8 bases and J gave up 8 bases; unmatched junction bases: 8. CDR3 sequence reads: CASSIPGGDEQFF. The CDR3 DNA sequence: TGTGCCAGCTCGATACCGGGGGGGGATGAGCAGTTCTTC.

The chain couples TRBV7-9 to TRBJ1-4; D is uncertain. Germline V gene data show CDR1 as SEHNR and CDR2 as FQNEAQ (reference sequence). CDR3 length: 14 amino acids. With 4 bases removed from V and 3 bases from J, the gap between germline ends came to 9 bases. The CDR3 DNA reads TGTGCCAGCAGCTCTATCCCATCTAATGAAAAACTGTTTTTT. The encoded protein is CASSSIPSNEKLFF.

This clonotype occurred many times. The chain joins TRBV19 to TRBJ1-2; D might be TRBD1 (5 bases). Germline values: CDR1 LNHDA, CDR2 SQIVND (reference sequence). V gave up 6 bases and J gave up 4 bases, with 15 bases separating them. This CDR3 is 14 amino acids long. The CDR3 region has the DNA TGTGCCAGTAGCCCGGACTCTGGGGCCTATGGCTACACCTTC. Amino acid sequence: CASSPDSGAYGYTF.